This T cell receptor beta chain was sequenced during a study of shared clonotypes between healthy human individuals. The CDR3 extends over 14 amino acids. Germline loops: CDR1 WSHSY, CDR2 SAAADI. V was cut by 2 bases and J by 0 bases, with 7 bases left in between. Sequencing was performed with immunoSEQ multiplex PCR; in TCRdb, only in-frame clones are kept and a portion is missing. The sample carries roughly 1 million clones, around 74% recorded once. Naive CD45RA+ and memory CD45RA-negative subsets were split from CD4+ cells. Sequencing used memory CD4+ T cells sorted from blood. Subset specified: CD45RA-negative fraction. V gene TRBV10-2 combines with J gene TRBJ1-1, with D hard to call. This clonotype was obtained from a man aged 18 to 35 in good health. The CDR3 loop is CASSETDMNTEAFF. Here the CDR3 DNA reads TGCGCCAGCAGTGAGACAGACATGAACACTGAAGCTTTCTTT.